These T cell receptor beta chains were read from a single sample in a study of blood T cell repertoires in COVID-19. Sequenced by immunoSEQ multiplex PCR; TCRdb stores in-frame clones only, minus some. Among 200,000 to 250,000 clones listed, over 80% were seen once. Sample: peripheral blood. The receptors were sampled from a woman in her twenties or thirties with COVID-19, enrolled during active disease. The CDR3 runs from the conserved cysteine through the conserved F or W. Fields, in order: V gene, J gene, D gene, clone size, CDR3 protein, CDR3 DNA. A D gene is named only where the DNA matches it firmly. Size is omitted from some rows. Given values are once, few, many or a class for expanded clones.

v_call: TRBV19
j_call: TRBJ1-6
d_call: TRBD1
clone_size: few
cdr3_aa: CASSMPRDSRNSPLHF
cdr3_nt: TGTGCCAGTAGTATGCCTCGGGACAGCCGCAATTCACCCCTCCACTTT

v_call: TRBV7-9
j_call: TRBJ2-1
d_call: TRBD2
clone_size: .
cdr3_aa: CASSLASGGRDSDKQFF
cdr3_nt: TGTGCCAGCAGCTTAGCTAGCGGGGGGCGCGATTCAGACAAGCAGTTCTTC

v_call: TRBV7-9
j_call: TRBJ2-7
d_call: TRBD2
clone_size: .
cdr3_aa: CASSLGAGGPRIQYF
cdr3_nt: TGTGCCAGCAGCTTAGGAGCGGGAGGGCCACGGATCCAGTACTTC

v_call: TRBV19
j_call: TRBJ1-2
d_call: TRBD1
clone_size: .
cdr3_aa: CATCWGQGAGYTF
cdr3_nt: TGTGCCACCTGTTGGGGACAGGGGGCTGGCTACACCTTC

v_call: TRBV9
j_call: TRBJ2-3
d_call: TRBD2
clone_size: .
cdr3_aa: CASSVGLAGGTSTDTQYF
cdr3_nt: TGTGCCAGCAGCGTAGGTCTAGCGGGAGGTACTAGCACAGATACGCAGTATTTT

v_call: TRBV7-9
j_call: TRBJ1-2
d_call: TRBD1
clone_size: .
cdr3_aa: CASSYGTAHYGYTF
cdr3_nt: TGTGCCAGCAGCTACGGGACAGCCCACTATGGCTACACCTTC

v_call: TRBV6-5
j_call: TRBJ1-5
d_call: TRBD1
clone_size: once
cdr3_aa: CASTPGGNQPQHF
cdr3_nt: TGTGCCAGCACCCCAGGGGGGAATCAGCCCCAGCATTTT

v_call: TRBV30
j_call: TRBJ2-5
d_call: .
clone_size: .
cdr3_aa: CAWSDTGMHF
cdr3_nt: TGTGCCTGGAGCGACACAGGCATGCACTTC

v_call: TRBV5-1
j_call: TRBJ2-7
d_call: .
clone_size: .
cdr3_aa: CASSTAGGTYEQYF
cdr3_nt: TGCGCCAGCAGCACAGCGGGCGGGACCTACGAGCAGTACTTC

v_call: TRBV24-1
j_call: TRBJ1-4
d_call: .
clone_size: once
cdr3_aa: CATSDLGQTENHTTNEKLFF
cdr3_nt: TGTGCCACCAGTGATTTGGGCCAAACAGAAAACCATACAACTAATGAAAAACTGTTTTTT

v_call: TRBV7-2
j_call: TRBJ2-1
d_call: .
clone_size: .
cdr3_aa: CASSLTSAGMPYNEQFF
cdr3_nt: TGTGCCAGCAGCTTAACTTCGGCGGGAATGCCCTACAATGAGCAGTTCTTC